The 11 T cell receptor beta chains below were found in one sample sequenced in a study of OX40 agonist ivuxolimab in advanced cancers. Produced via immunoSEQ multiplex PCR; TCRdb's table is partial and in-frame only. This sample has about 83,000 clones, with roughly 83% found just once. The sample consisted of CD4+ or CD8+ T cells sorted from blood, taken in a trial of the OX40 agonist ivuxolimab. These TCRs come from an adult with an advanced solid tumor such as melanoma, head and neck, liver or kidney cancer.

V and J are TRBV7-6 and TRBJ1-2; TRBD1 matches at 12 bases. CDR3 length: 15 residues. Germline V gives CDR1 SGHVS, CDR2 FNYEAQ. J was trimmed by 8 bases and V by 3 bases; bases with no gene match: 7. The CDR3 DNA is TGTGCCAGCAGCTTTAGGGGACAGGGGGCTAAAGGCTACACCTTC. Its protein product is CASSFRGQGAKGYTF.

This sequence joins TRBV7-8 and TRBJ2-5; either TRBD1 or TRBD2 may fit D (5 bases each). This CDR3 comprises 16 residues. Trimming cost V 6 bases and J 1 base, with 18 bases left between them. Germline values: CDR1 SGHVS, CDR2 FQNEAQ. CDR3 sequence reads: CASSSSRDRGQETQYF. The CDR3 bases are TGTGCCAGCAGTTCCTCCCGGGACCGAGGCCAAGAGACCCAGTACTTC.

J is TRBJ2-7 and V is TRBV20-1; D remains unclear. Trimming took 3 bases from V and 3 from J, leaving 6 bases between them. CDR1 and CDR2 (germline): DFQATT, SNEGSKA (reference sequence). CDR3 length: 11 amino acids. In DNA form, the CDR3 reads TGCAGTGCTAGCACCCACTACGAGCAGTACTTC. Translating it yields CSASTHYEQYF.

The V gene is TRBV6-6, the J gene TRBJ1-4; D call uncertain. The germline V gene has CDR1 MNHNY and CDR2 SVGAGI (reference sequence). The germline V and J ends were trimmed by 3 bases and 8 bases, with 10 bases remaining between them. The CDR3 runs to 13 residues. This chain's CDR3 is CASSYFGSEKLFF. CDR3 DNA: TGTGCCAGCAGTTATTTTGGATCGGAAAAACTGTTTTTT.

CDR3 loop: CASSLEASWGYEQYF. CDR3 DNA sequence: TGTGCCAGCAGCTTAGAAGCTAGCTGGGGTTACGAGCAGTACTTC. The V and J genes are TRBV11-2 and TRBJ2-7, with a possible D match to TRBD2 (5 bases). Trimming shortened V by 0 bases and J by 4 bases, and 13 bases separated the two germline ends. CDR1 is SGHAT, CDR2 FQNNGV, per germline. The CDR3 has 15 amino acids.

This clone was counted only a few times. The chain recombines TRBV5-1 with TRBJ1-1; D not certain. The germline V gene has CDR1 SGHRS and CDR2 YFSETQ. Trimming shortened V by 2 bases and J by 10 bases, and 12 bases separated the two germline ends. The CDR3 covers 12 residues. The CDR3 spells CASSLELGGAFF. The CDR3 coding sequence is TGCGCCAGCAGCTTAGAATTGGGTGGAGCTTTCTTT. The full variable domain, completed using reference TRBV5-1 and TRBJ1-1, is KAGVTQTPRYLIKTRGQQVTLSCSPISGHRSVSWYQQTPGQGLQFLFEYFSETQRNKGNFPGRFSGRQFSNSRSEMNVSTLELGDSALYLCASSLELGGAFFGQGTRLTVV.

This clone has just one count. The chain employs TRBV6-1 and TRBJ1-1; no firm D call. This CDR3 is 13 amino acids long. Trimming shortened V by 2 bases and J by 6 bases, and 10 bases separated the two germline ends. Germline V gene data show CDR1 as MNHNS and CDR2 as SASEGT. The DNA of the CDR3 is TGTGCCAGCAGTGAAACGGTGAGGTCTGAAGCTTTCTTT. This sequence encodes CASSETVRSEAFF.

The chain is built from TRBV4-3 and TRBJ2-7; 7 bases agree with TRBD1. Germline loops: CDR1 LGHNA, CDR2 YSLEER. V dropped 1 base and J dropped 0; count of bases not matched to a gene: 3. CDR3 length: 15 residues. The CDR3 spells CASSQGAGGSYEQYF. CDR3 DNA sequence: TGCGCCAGCAGCCAAGGGGCAGGGGGCTCCTACGAGCAGTACTTC.

The chain couples TRBV5-1 to TRBJ2-6; weak D call: TRBD2 (5 bases). Germline loops: CDR1 SGHRS, CDR2 YFSETQ. V lost 2 bases, J lost 0 bases, and 12 bases lay in between. The CDR3 contains 17 residues. The CDR3 here is CASSFRTQDSGANVLTF. CDR3 coding DNA: TGCGCCAGCAGCTTTCGGACTCAAGACTCTGGGGCCAACGTCCTGACTTTC.

The rearrangement uses TRBV15 and TRBJ2-3, with D perhaps TRBD2 (6 bases). Germline CDR1 and CDR2: LNHNV and YYDKDF (reference sequence). Between the trimmed V and J ends, which lost 0 bases and 11 bases, there was a span of 12 bases. The CDR3 totals 13 residues. CDR3 residues: CATSRDQEGLQYF. In DNA, the CDR3 is TGTGCCACCAGCAGAGATCAGGAGGGGCTGCAGTATTTT.

The V and J genes are TRBV5-4 and TRBJ2-7; D not certain. Germline V CDR1 and CDR2: SGHNT, YYREEE (reference sequence). The CDR3 runs to 13 residues. The V and J ends lost 4 bases and 0 bases respectively, with 8 bases between them. CDR3 in DNA: TGTGCCAGCAGCCTGACCGGCTCCTACGAGCAGTACTTC. This sequence encodes CASSLTGSYEQYF.